The entry that follows covers one T cell receptor (beta chain) sequence. Its target is not known. These data belong to a study of T cell responses to AZD1222 COVID-19 vaccine. Whole-study findings and limits: CD4 TCRs linked to vaccination spanned spike, dominating at 160-218 and 743-854.

CDR1 is SGHRS and CDR2 is YFSETQ in the germline V gene. This CDR3 spans 17 amino acids. Trimming removed 0 bases at V and 8 bases at J, with 18 bases between. Only in-frame clones appear in the TCRdb table, and some are missing; sequencing was by immunoSEQ multiplex PCR. The sample carries tens of thousands of clones, about 85% recorded once. The sample here was peripheral blood, taken on day 0 of AZD1222 vaccination. The rearrangement joins TRBV5-1 to TRBJ1-6, with D possibly being TRBD1 (6 bases). The sequence was obtained from an adult in good health. CDR3 in amino acids: CASSLGGAQRGHSPLHF. The CDR3 DNA reads TGCGCCAGCAGCTTGGGTGGGGCACAACGGGGGCATTCACCCCTCCACTTT.